This is a list of T cell receptor beta chains from one sample in a study of blood T cell repertoires in COVID-19. Only in-frame clones appear in the TCRdb table, and some are missing; sequencing was by immunoSEQ multiplex PCR. The profile shows under 250,000 clones, roughly 85% of them singletons. Sequenced input: peripheral blood. Receptors originate from a woman aged 35 to 49 with active or convalescent COVID-19. The CDR3 runs from the conserved cysteine through the conserved F or W. Clone sizes are given selectively: once, few, many, or a class where the clone is expanded.

clone size: once
V gene: TRBV27
J gene: TRBJ1-4
CDR3 protein: CASSPRPEGGREKLFF

clone size: NA
V gene: TRBV11-2
J gene: TRBJ2-3
CDR3 protein: CASSQFWGSTDTQYF

clone size: NA
V gene: TRBV7-2
J gene: TRBJ1-3
CDR3 protein: CASSPVGGGNTIYF

clone size: NA
V gene: TRBV11-1
J gene: TRBJ1-4
CDR3 protein: CASSLTGGEKLFF

clone size: NA
V gene: TRBV6-1
J gene: TRBJ2-7
CDR3 protein: CASSEPGTYEQYF

clone size: NA
V gene: TRBV11-3
J gene: TRBJ1-1
CDR3 protein: CASSEVGGTEAFF

clone size: NA
V gene: TRBV27
J gene: TRBJ2-7
CDR3 protein: CASSYPGTAGYEQYF

clone size: few
V gene: TRBV28
J gene: TRBJ1-4
CDR3 protein: CASSSPRDPTNEKLFF

clone size: NA
V gene: TRBV4-2
J gene: TRBJ1-2
CDR3 protein: CASSRGTEGGYTF

clone size: NA
V gene: TRBV6-5
J gene: TRBJ1-3
CDR3 protein: CASSLFNSGNTIYF